This TCR beta chain was recovered during a study of early T cells in non-severe SARS-CoV-2 infection. In this sample, this clonotype turned up many times. This CDR3 spans 14 amino acids. Germline CDR1 and CDR2: SGHNT and YYREEE (reference sequence). Between the trimmed V and J ends, which lost 4 bases and 3 bases, there was a span of 13 bases. TCRdb re-called the 5' RACE reads through MiXCR, storing one row per CDR3 protein. The table includes under 25,000 distinct CDR3 sequences, approximately 5% detected once. The chain combines TRBV5-4 with TRBJ1-1; TRBD1 might be the D (5 bases). This TCR was recovered from an adult who was a healthcare worker with PCR-confirmed SARS-CoV-2 infection or an uninfected control (not recorded which). What was sequenced was whole blood. CDR3 DNA: TGTGCCAGCAGCCGGGACCTTCCAGACACTGAAGCTTTCTTT. This gives the protein CASSRDLPDTEAFF. The whole variable domain, filled in from reference TRBV5-4 and TRBJ1-1, reads ETGVTQSPTHLIKTRGQQVTLRCSSQSGHNTVSWYQQALGQGPQFIFQYYREEENGRGNFPPRFSGLQFPNYSSELNVNALELDDSALYLCASSRDLPDTEAFFGQGTRLTVV.